One and the same sample provided the 20 T cell receptor beta chains below, sequenced in a study of T cells in Graves' hyperthyroidism and ophthalmopathy. The investigators amplified TCR beta CDR3 regions from RNA transcripts. HTBI primers were employed in a first-round RT-PCR of the TCR CDR3. TCRdb analysed the multiplex PCR reads with MiXCR anew, one entry per CDR3 protein. The sample holds 450,000 to 700,000 distinct CDR3 sequences; around 42% are singletons and the top ten take roughly 20%. Sample: peripheral blood or thyroid tissue (not recorded which). These receptors originate from an adult woman with Graves' disease, either hyperthyroidism or ophthalmopathy (not recorded which).

At least ten counts were recorded for this clonotype. The chain employs TRBV7-9 and TRBJ1-3; TRBD1 matches at 10 bases. The V segment lost 3 bases and the J segment 2 bases; nucleotides outside the gene matches: 4. The germline gives CDR1 SEHNR, CDR2 FQNEAQ (reference sequence). This CDR3 comprises 16 residues. CDR3 residues: CASSFLGQGAGNTIYF. The CDR3 DNA follows: TGTGCCAGCAGCTTTCTTGGACAGGGGGCTGGAAACACCATATATTTT. The full variable domain, its missing parts supplied by reference TRBV7-9 and TRBJ1-3, is DTGVSQNPRHKITKRGQNVTFRCDPISEHNRLYWYRQTLGQGPEFLTYFQNEAQLEKSRLLSDRFSAERPKGSFSTLEIQRTEQGDSAMYLCASSFLGQGAGNTIYFGEGSWLTVV.

Comment on this clonotype: A clone one base away is much larger, so this may be a read error. This chain connects TRBV12-3 or TRBV12-4 to TRBJ2-2; D may match TRBD1 or TRBD2 (5 bases each). The CDR3 is 12 residues long. The CDR3 loop is CASLAGTGEMFF. The CDR3 DNA reads as TGTGCCAGTTTAGCAGGGACCGGGGAGATGTTTTTT.

The table lists this clonotype with a few counts. This may be a read error, as it is one base from a much larger clone. The rearrangement joins TRBV7-9 to TRBJ2-7; 10 bases fit TRBD2. The CDR3 is 14 residues long. J gave up 9 bases and V 1 base, and 6 bases lay outside the gene matches. CDR1 and CDR2 (germline): SEHNR, FQNEAQ (reference sequence). The DNA for the CDR3 is TGTGCCAGCAGCTTAGGAGCGGGAGGGCCGGGGCAGTACTTC. It yields the protein CASSLGAGGPGQYF.

This clonotype was seen many times. The chain recombines TRBV19 with TRBJ1-2, with D tentatively TRBD1 (5 bases). V lost 3 bases and J lost 7, with 12 bases in between. Germline values: CDR1 LNHDA, CDR2 SQIVND (reference sequence). CDR3 length: 13 residues. The CDR3 loop is CASSITGLSGYTF. CDR3 coding DNA: TGTGCCAGTAGTATTACGGGACTTTCTGGCTACACCTTC.

With regard to this clonotype: The junction differs from germline at one of its ends, possibly a read error. The V call is TRBV7-7, the J call TRBJ2-1; TRBD2 matches at 7 bases. CDR3 length: 13 amino acids. The germline CDR1 and CDR2 sequences are SSHAT and FNYEAQ (reference sequence). CDR3: CASSLVAGDEQFF. The CDR3 region has the DNA TGTGCTAGCAGCTTAGTTGCGGGGGATGAGCAGTTCTTC.

There are a few counts of this clonotype. V gene TRBV2 combines with J gene TRBJ1-6; D not resolved. The CDR3 sequence is 15 residues long. Germline CDR1 is SNHLY and CDR2 is FYNNEI. Trimming left V 1 base short and J 9 bases short, with 13 bases between. The CDR3 here is CASSEDAGFGSPLHF. In DNA form, the CDR3 reads TGTGCCAGCAGTGAAGATGCAGGCTTCGGTTCACCCCTCCACTTT. The full variable domain, with the rest looked up from reference TRBV2 and TRBJ1-6, is EPEVTQTPSHQVTQMGQEVILRCVPISNHLYFYWYRQILGQKVEFLVSFYNNEISEKSEIFDDQFSVERPDGSNFTLKIRSTKLEDSAMYFCASSEDAGFGSPLHFGNGTRLTVT.

Points on this clonotype: It may be a read error: a sequence one base away is much more abundant. As the CDR3 is not closed by the conserved phenylalanine or tryptophan, this likely results from a read error. The V call is TRBV5-1, the J call TRBJ2-5; tentative D call: TRBD1 (6 bases). Germline V gene lookup returns CDR1 SGHRS and CDR2 YFSETQ. The V end was cut by 4 bases, the J end by 4 bases, with 14 bases between. The CDR3 spans 14 residues. The DNA of the CDR3 is TGCGCCAGCAGCACCTCGACAGGCGGAGAGACCCAGTACCTC. The encoded protein is CASSTSTGGETQYL.

This clonotype was counted at least ten times. The rearrangement joins TRBV15 to TRBJ2-2; 7 positions agree with TRBD1. Germline V gene lookup returns CDR1 LNHNV and CDR2 YYDKDF (reference sequence). This CDR3 comprises 14 residues. J gave up 5 bases and V 4 bases, and 4 bases lay outside the gene matches. Here the CDR3 reads CATSIIQGTGELFF. CDR3 nucleotide sequence: TGTGCCACCAGCATCATACAGGGGACCGGGGAGCTGTTTTTT.

This clonotype has more than one count but fewer than ten. CDR3 DNA: TGCAGCGTTCACTCTTCACACGGAAACACCATATATTTT. It specifies CSVHSSHGNTIYF. The V and J genes are TRBV29-1 and TRBJ1-3; D is unclear. The CDR3 is 13 residues long. Looked up from germline, CDR1 is SQVTM and CDR2 is ANQGSEA. Trimming removed 5 bases from V and 4 bases from J, with 12 bases in between.

Many counts were recorded for this clonotype. V is TRBV5-4 and J is TRBJ1-2, with 9 bases fitting TRBD1. The germline V gene has CDR1 SGHNT and CDR2 YYREEE (reference sequence). The CDR3 covers 14 residues. Trimming took 4 bases from V and 4 from J; bases not matched to a gene: 5. The CDR3 DNA follows: TGTGCCAGCAGCGGGGGACAGGGCGTCTATGGCTACACCTTC. Amino acids: CASSGGQGVYGYTF.

In its sample, this clonotype was seen many times. The chain links TRBV5-8 to TRBJ1-4; D is undetermined. Between the trimmed V and J ends, which lost 7 bases and 8 bases, there was a span of 18 bases. This CDR3 contains 14 residues. Germline V lookup: CDR1 SGHTS, CDR2 YDEGEE. CDR3 DNA sequence: TGTGCCAGCCGAATTGTGGGCCTTAGGGAAAAACTGTTTTTT. It specifies CASRIVGLREKLFF. The entire variable domain, with the rest obtained from reference TRBV5-8 and TRBJ1-4, is as follows: EAGVTQSPTHLIKTRGQQATLRCSPISGHTSVYWYQQALGLGLQFLLWYDEGEERNRGNFPPRFSGRQFPNYSSELNVNALELEDSALYLCASRIVGLREKLFFGSGTQLSVL.

The genes are TRBV6-6 and TRBJ1-4; D uncertain. Trimming shortened V by 8 bases and J by 5 bases, and 12 bases separated the two germline ends. CDR1 and CDR2 (germline): MNHNY, SVGAGI (reference sequence). The CDR3 extends over 13 amino acids. The CDR3, as DNA: TGTGCCAGCGGGCTTCAAGAGAATGAAAAACTGTTTTTT. It specifies CASGLQENEKLFF.

As for this clonotype: Its ends do not fully match the called genes, so a read error is possible. The rearrangement links TRBV7-9 to TRBJ2-2; a weak D match, TRBD1 (5 bases). The CDR3 is made up of 14 amino acids. Germline CDR1 and CDR2: SEHNR and FQNEAQ (reference sequence). CDR3 nucleotide sequence: TGTGCCAGCAACTTAGACAGTAACACCGGGGAGCTGTTTTTT. Its protein is CASNLDSNTGELFF.

The table lists this clonotype with a few counts. V is TRBV10-3 and J is TRBJ2-1; 9 nucleotides line up with TRBD1. The CDR3 runs to 13 residues. V was clipped by 7 bases and J by 9 bases; unmatched bases: 7. Germline V gene sequence: CDR1 ENHRY, CDR2 SYGVKD. The CDR3 is CAIMTGGKGEQFF. The CDR3 nucleotides read TGTGCCATCATGACAGGGGGTAAGGGTGAGCAGTTCTTC.

This CDR3 reads CSVRSSSTEAFF. The CDR3 DNA is TGCAGCGTCAGGAGCAGTTCCACTGAAGCTTTCTTT. The genes are TRBV29-1 and TRBJ1-1; D gene ambiguous. Trimming took off 6 bases at V and 4 bases at J, with 12 bases between the two ends. CDR1 is SQVTM and CDR2 is ANQGSEA in the germline V gene. The CDR3 contains 12 residues.

J is TRBJ1-1 and V is TRBV9; no firm D call. CDR1 and CDR2 (germline): SGDLS, YYNGEE. This CDR3 has 14 amino acids. V gave up 4 bases and J gave up 7 bases, with 17 bases separating them. The CDR3 sequence: CASSLGSATNEAFF. CDR3 nucleotides: TGTGCCAGCAGCTTGGGGAGCGCAACTAATGAAGCTTTCTTT.

This clonotype was seen a single time. A much bigger clone sits one base away, suggesting this may be a read error. This chain's CDR3 is CAGSLGPIGGEQYF. The CDR3 region has the DNA TGTGCCGGCAGCCTCGGGCCTATCGGGGGCGAGCAGTACTTC. V is TRBV6-2 or TRBV6-3 and J is TRBJ2-7, with D possibly matching TRBD2 (6 bases). The germline V gene has CDR1 MNHEY and CDR2 SVGEGT. The CDR3 is made up of 14 amino acids.

A few counts support this clonotype. The chain couples TRBV27 to TRBJ2-2; no definite D call. The CDR3 has 12 residues. CDR1 is MNHEY and CDR2 is SMNVEV in the germline V gene (reference sequence). Trimming shortened V by 3 bases and J by 7 bases, and 6 bases separated the two germline ends. CDR3 sequence reads: CASSLSGGELFF. In DNA, the CDR3 is TGTGCCAGCAGTTTGTCTGGCGGGGAGCTGTTTTTT.

This clonotype was detected a few times. The DNA for the CDR3 is TGCAGCGTTGGGGCAGACAATCAGCCCCAGCATTTT. Translated, it gives CSVGADNQPQHF. The chain couples TRBV29-1 to TRBJ1-5; D gene unclear. Germline V gene lookup returns CDR1 SQVTM and CDR2 ANQGSEA. This CDR3 comprises 12 residues. V lost 4 bases and J lost 3, with 7 bases in between.

The rearrangement uses TRBV5-1 and TRBJ1-2; no reliable D call. Germline loops: CDR1 SGHRS, CDR2 YFSETQ. Trimming left V 4 bases short and J 8 bases short, with 15 bases between. The CDR3 covers 13 residues. The CDR3 sequence is CASSLGSSGGYTF. The CDR3 bases are TGCGCCAGCAGCCTCGGATCTAGTGGGGGCTACACCTTC.